Listed here are 29 T cell receptor beta chains from one sample, sequenced in a study of a mutant IDH1 vaccine in newly diagnosed glioma. This sample's time point: week 35, safety follow-up. A 20-mer mutant IDH1 peptide at 300 ug was injected subcutaneously with topical imiquimod. Data came from immunoSEQ multiplex PCR; TCRdb stores just in-frame clones and leaves some out. The top ten hold approximately 12% of the sample, which has tens of thousands of clones, about 79% seen once. Antigens of these TCRs are unknown. The source was PBMCs, collected from a glioma patient whose treatment included an IDH1 peptide vaccine. These receptors were taken from a man aged 40-50 years with glioma.

J is TRBJ1-2 and V is TRBV30; 8 bases map to TRBD1. V gave up 1 base and J gave up 7 bases; unmatched junction bases: 11. Germline V CDR1 and CDR2: GTSNPN, SVGIG (reference sequence). This CDR3 has 15 residues. The CDR3 here is CAWSGPTGGRGGYTF. The DNA for the CDR3 is TGTGCCTGGAGTGGACCCACAGGGGGAAGAGGTGGCTACACCTTC.

The chain carries TRBV6-5 and TRBJ1-1; D remains unclear. The ends were cut back, 2 bases at V and 2 bases at J, with 15 bases in the middle. The CDR3 has 16 residues. Germline CDR1 and CDR2: MNHEY and SVGAGI. CDR3 nucleotide sequence: TGTGCCAGCAGTTACACGCGACACCAAATAAACACTGAAGCTTTCTTT. Its translation: CASSYTRHQINTEAFF.

V is TRBV12-5 and J is TRBJ2-5, with TRBD2 as a possible D gene (5 bases). The germline V gene encodes CDR1 LGHNT and CDR2 FRNRAP. V dropped 1 base and J dropped 5 bases, with 20 bases sitting between them. The CDR3 sequence is 17 residues long. CDR3 protein: CASGLGPLGREPETQYF. In DNA, the CDR3 is TGTGCTAGTGGTTTGGGCCCATTGGGAAGGGAGCCGGAGACCCAGTACTTC.

The chain has TRBV4-3 and TRBJ2-5; a possible D gene is TRBD2 (5 bases). V was cut by 1 base and J by 4 bases, with 13 bases left in between. Germline V gene sequence: CDR1 LGHNA, CDR2 YSLEER. The CDR3 has 15 residues. The CDR3 loop is CASSQVASQVETQYF. The CDR3 nucleotides are TGCGCCAGCAGCCAAGTGGCTAGCCAGGTAGAGACCCAGTACTTC.

The chain is built from TRBV15 and TRBJ2-7, with TRBD2 matching 9 bases. Trimming took 6 bases from V and 6 from J; bases not matched to a gene: 9. Germline lookup yields CDR1 LNHNV and CDR2 YYDKDF (reference sequence). The length of the CDR3 is 14 residues. DNA of the CDR3: TGTGCCACCAGGGCCGCGGGAGGGCCGGGCGAGCAGTACTTC. Its protein product is CATRAAGGPGEQYF.

This chain uses TRBV18 with TRBJ1-1, with D unresolved. V was shortened by 3 bases and J by 4 bases, with 15 bases between the two germline ends. Germline V gene lookup returns CDR1 KGHSH and CDR2 LQKENI. The CDR3 extends over 15 amino acids. For the CDR3, the DNA is TGTGCCAGCTCACCGAGGTATGGGGAGGGCACTGAAGCTTTCTTT. The encoded protein is CASSPRYGEGTEAFF.

The chain uses TRBV5-1 and TRBJ1-2; no definite D call. CDR1 and CDR2 from the germline V gene are SGHRS and YFSETQ. The CDR3 is 13 amino acids. Between the trimmed V and J ends, which lost 4 bases and 5 bases, there was a span of 12 bases. This CDR3 reads CASSPEGVYGYTF. The DNA for the CDR3 is TGCGCCAGCAGCCCCGAGGGAGTTTATGGCTACACCTTC.

V and J are TRBV7-9 and TRBJ1-3; unclear D gene. The ends were cut back, 0 bases at V and 4 bases at J, with 16 bases in the middle. CDR1 and CDR2 from the germline V gene are SEHNR and FQNEAQ (reference sequence). The CDR3 loop spans 17 amino acids. The CDR3, as DNA: TGTGCCAGCAGCTTAGCGCTCGCCTCACGGACGGGAAACACCATATATTTT. It encodes CASSLALASRTGNTIYF.

This clone showed up just a few times. The chain combines TRBV5-1 with TRBJ1-4, with D hard to call. The CDR3 consists of 15 residues. Between the trimmed V and J ends, which lost 4 bases and 5 bases, there was a span of 15 bases. The germline CDR1 and CDR2 sequences are SGHRS and YFSETQ. The CDR3 loop is CASSPGIGRNEKLFF. In DNA form, the CDR3 reads TGCGCCAGCAGCCCGGGAATTGGGAGGAATGAAAAACTGTTTTTT.

The V call is TRBV7-2, the J call TRBJ2-5; unclear D gene. V was trimmed by 2 bases and J by 5 bases, leaving 12 bases between them. CDR3 length: 14 residues. Germline-derived CDR1 and CDR2 are SGHTA and FQGNSA. The CDR3 DNA follows: TGTGCCAGCAGCTTAAGGGAAGTGGTGGAGACCCAGTACTTC. It translates to CASSLREVVETQYF.

The chain is built from TRBV10-3 and TRBJ1-1; 8 nucleotides match TRBD1. This CDR3 spans 14 amino acids. Germline lookup yields CDR1 ENHRY and CDR2 SYGVKD. J gave up 3 bases and V 6 bases, and 6 bases lay outside the gene matches. Here the CDR3 reads CAIRDTGGDTEAFF. The CDR3 nucleotides are TGTGCCATCAGGGACACAGGGGGAGACACTGAAGCTTTCTTT.

Here the CDR3 reads CASSLAGTGYYGYTF. The DNA of the CDR3 is TGCGCCAGCAGCTTGGCCGGGACAGGGTACTATGGCTACACCTTC. This chain uses TRBV5-1 with TRBJ1-2; 9 bases are a match to TRBD1. CDR3 length equals 15 residues. V dropped 0 bases and J dropped 3; count of bases not matched to a gene: 3. Germline CDR1 reads SGHRS; CDR2 reads YFSETQ.

In this sample, this clone turned up a few times. The chain couples TRBV6-5 to TRBJ1-1, with unresolved D. The germline V gene has CDR1 MNHEY and CDR2 SVGAGI. V lost 0 bases and J lost 1, with 6 bases in between. The CDR3 extends over 14 amino acids. CDR3 amino acids: CASSYSNGNTEAFF. The CDR3 DNA sequence: TGTGCCAGCAGTTACTCGAATGGGAACACTGAAGCTTTCTTT.

V is TRBV5-1 and J is TRBJ2-1, with D perhaps matching TRBD1 (6 bases). The CDR3 totals 15 residues. The germline V gene encodes CDR1 SGHRS and CDR2 YFSETQ. Trimming cost V 1 base and J 7 bases, with 15 bases left between them. The CDR3 reads CASSLQQGNRNEQFF. The DNA for the CDR3 is TGCGCCAGCAGCTTGCAACAGGGTAATCGGAATGAGCAGTTCTTC.

This chain connects TRBV11-3 to TRBJ1-1; TRBD1 matches 7 bases. Germline V CDR1 and CDR2: SGHNT, YENEEA. CDR3 length equals 13 residues. V shed 5 bases and J 7 bases; nucleotides not matched to a gene: 7. The CDR3 DNA sequence: TGTGCCAGCAGCCATAGGGGGGACAGTGAAGCTTTCTTT. It encodes CASSHRGDSEAFF.

The genes are TRBV6-5 and TRBJ1-6; D gene uncertain. Trimming took off 8 bases at V and 11 bases at J, with 16 bases between the two ends. This CDR3 is built from 13 residues. Germline V CDR1 and CDR2: MNHEY, SVGAGI. CDR3 coding DNA: TGTGCCAGCCCTGGGTTCGGTACGGCACCCCTCCACTTT. Amino acid sequence: CASPGFGTAPLHF.

The chain recombines TRBV28 with TRBJ2-7; 7 bases map to TRBD1. CDR3 length equals 15 residues. J gave up 0 bases and V 6 bases, and 8 bases lay outside the gene matches. Germline values: CDR1 MDHEN, CDR2 SYDVKM. Here the CDR3 DNA reads TGTGCCAGCAGCATACTACAGGGGAGCTCCTACGAGCAGTACTTC. This sequence encodes CASSILQGSSYEQYF.

The chain employs TRBV4-1 and TRBJ2-1; 9 bases align to TRBD2. Germline values: CDR1 MGHRA, CDR2 YSYEKL. V was clipped by 1 base and J by 4 bases; unmatched bases: 14. This CDR3 region has 19 residues. CDR3 bases: TGCGCCAGCAGCCAAGGAAGGCTAGCGGGATGGACTGTTTACAATGAGCAGTTCTTC. Protein product: CASSQGRLAGWTVYNEQFF.

J is TRBJ2-7 and V is TRBV18, with TRBD2 matching over 8 bases. Germline CDR1 KGHSH, CDR2 LQKENI. J was trimmed by 6 bases and V by 5 bases; bases with no gene match: 15. There are 16 residues in the CDR3. CDR3 loop: CASSGLAGRGRSEQYF. CDR3 in DNA: TGTGCCAGCTCAGGGTTAGCGGGGAGAGGTAGGAGCGAGCAGTACTTC.

The chain uses TRBV5-1 and TRBJ2-1; 7 bases match TRBD2. CDR1 is SGHRS, CDR2 YFSETQ, per germline. With 4 bases clipped from V and 9 bases from J, the junction kept 13 bases outside the gene matches. The CDR3 spans 15 residues. The CDR3 DNA reads as TGCGCCAGCAGCCTCATGGGGCATAGGGAGGGTGAGCAGTTCTTC. Translating it yields CASSLMGHREGEQFF.

The chain is built from TRBV20-1 and TRBJ1-1; D is undetermined. The V gene lost 3 bases and the J gene lost 6 bases, with 8 bases spanning the gap. Germline values: CDR1 DFQATT, CDR2 SNEGSKA (reference sequence). This CDR3 spans 11 amino acids. CDR3 region: CSARGFAEAFF. The CDR3 nucleotides read TGCAGTGCTAGGGGTTTCGCTGAAGCTTTCTTT.

This chain uses TRBV4-1 with TRBJ2-5; the D is unclear. Germline CDR1 and CDR2: MGHRA and YSYEKL. V was pared by 0 bases and J by 0 bases, with 11 bases between. This CDR3 comprises 16 residues. The CDR3 nucleotides are TGCGCCAGCAGCCAAGATCGGGCCGCGTACCAAGAGACCCAGTACTTC. The encoded protein is CASSQDRAAYQETQYF.

There are many counts of this clone. This sequence joins TRBV2 and TRBJ2-7, with D perhaps TRBD1 or TRBD2 (5 bases each). The CDR3 has 18 residues. Germline CDR1 reads SNHLY; CDR2 reads FYNNEI. V lost 0 bases, J lost 0 bases, and 18 bases lay in between. The DNA of the CDR3 is TGTGCCAGCAGTGAAGCGCAAAGCTGGGGGATTGCCTCCTACGAGCAGTACTTC. Its translation: CASSEAQSWGIASYEQYF.

This sequence joins TRBV6-5 and TRBJ2-1; D gene uncertain. V was clipped by 0 bases and J by 12 bases, with 12 bases between them. Germline loops: CDR1 MNHEY, CDR2 SVGAGI. The CDR3 spans 13 residues. The CDR3, as DNA: TGTGCCAGCAGTTACTCGAAGGAATCCGGGCAGTTCTTC. It codes for CASSYSKESGQFF.

The CDR3 region has the DNA TGCGCCAGCAGTGAGTGGACAGGGGGGAAGACCCAGTACTTC. It translates to CASSEWTGGKTQYF. The rearrangement links TRBV10-1 to TRBJ2-5; TRBD1 matches 10 bases. Germline trimming cut 1 base from V and 6 bases from J; bases unmatched to any gene: 2. Germline CDR1 is WNHNN and CDR2 is SYGVQD (reference sequence). The CDR3 runs 14 residues.

The chain combines TRBV6-5 with TRBJ2-7; 12 bases line up with TRBD2. Germline-derived CDR1 and CDR2 are MNHEY and SVGAGI. The CDR3 sequence is 15 residues long. J was trimmed by 3 bases and V by 6 bases; bases with no gene match: 6. CDR3 amino acids: CASSQPSGRVYEQYF. The CDR3 DNA reads as TGTGCCAGCAGCCAGCCTAGCGGGAGGGTCTACGAGCAGTACTTC.

V and J are TRBV5-1 and TRBJ2-2; D may correspond to TRBD1 or TRBD2 (6 bases each). Germline-derived CDR1 and CDR2 are SGHRS and YFSETQ. The CDR3 covers 16 residues. V lost 4 bases to trimming and J lost 6 bases, with 19 bases between them. The CDR3 here is CASSGEGGASSGELFF. CDR3 DNA: TGCGCCAGCAGCGGTGAGGGGGGCGCGTCTTCCGGGGAGCTGTTTTTT.

The genes are TRBV5-6 and TRBJ2-3; 10 nucleotides match TRBD2. The CDR3 has 14 residues. The V gene's germline CDR1 is SGHDT and CDR2 YYEEEE. With V trimmed by 5 bases and J by 4 bases, 4 bases remained unmatched. The CDR3 coding sequence is TGTGCCAGCAGGGCTAGCGGGAGTTCAGATACGCAGTATTTT. Its protein product is CASRASGSSDTQYF.

This chain joins TRBV5-6 and TRBJ2-1; 10 positions agree with TRBD2. V lost 3 bases, J lost 4 bases, and 10 bases stayed unmatched. The CDR3 totals 17 residues. From germline, CDR1 is SGHDT and CDR2 YYEEEE. CDR3 sequence reads: CASSSRTSGSLYNEQFF. DNA for the CDR3: TGTGCCAGCAGCTCCCGGACTAGCGGAAGCCTTTACAATGAGCAGTTCTTC.